The rows below give T cell receptor beta chains drawn from one sample of a study of CD8+ T cells in alopecia areata. Assay used: immunoSEQ multiplex PCR; TCRdb lists only in-frame clones, some missing. Counted here are 150,000 to 190,000 clones, about 51% occurring once; the ten biggest clones make up roughly a fifth. The source material was CD8+ T cells sorted from blood, sampled at week 0. These TCRs come from a human donor with alopecia areata. The CDR3 runs from the conserved cysteine through the conserved F or W. The order of the fields is CDR3 length, J gene, D gene, V gene, clone size, CDR3 protein, CDR3 DNA. D genes are given only for firm matches. Rows give clone size only sometimes, using once, few, many, or a class for an expanded clone.

>17|TRBJ1-5|TRBD1|TRBV6-4|few
CASSLGSIQGARQPQHF
TGTGCCAGCAGTTTAGGGTCAATCCAGGGGGCTCGTCAGCCCCAGCATTTT
>13|TRBJ2-4|TRBD2|TRBV4-3|NA
CASSLIAGNIQYF
TGCGCCAGCAGCCTTATAGCGGGGAACATTCAGTACTTC
>13|TRBJ1-1|NA|TRBV9|NA
CASRKGGSPEAFF
TGTGCCAGCAGAAAGGGGGGTAGCCCTGAAGCTTTCTTT
>15|TRBJ2-1|TRBD1|TRBV25-1|NA
CASSVGSGGRNEQFF
TGTGCCAGCAGTGTCGGGTCAGGGGGCCGGAATGAGCAGTTCTTC
>15|TRBJ1-2|NA|TRBV30|NA
CAWRGWRDTGYGYTF
TGTGCCTGGAGGGGCTGGCGGGACACTGGGTATGGCTACACCTTC
>10|TRBJ1-2|NA|TRBV29-1|NA
CSVGGRPRTF
TGCAGCGTTGGTGGACGGCCGCGAACCTTC
>11|TRBJ2-7|NA|TRBV30|once
CASSQGNEQYF
TGTGCCTCCTCACAGGGCAACGAGCAGTACTTC
>12|TRBJ1-1|NA|TRBV29-1|few
CSVDDGNIEAFF
TGCAGCGTTGATGACGGGAACATTGAAGCTTTCTTT
>11|TRBJ2-1|NA|TRBV25-1|NA
CASSGGWGQFF
TGTGCCAGTTCCGGGGGATGGGGGCAGTTCTTC
>15|TRBJ2-7|NA|TRBV5-5|NA
CASSLSIKGTYEQYF
TGTGCCAGCAGCTTGAGCATTAAGGGGACCTACGAGCAGTACTTC
>14|TRBJ1-2|NA|TRBV9|NA
CASSVGDSNYGYTF
TGTGCCAGCAGCGTAGGAGACAGTAACTATGGCTACACCTTC
>17|TRBJ2-7|TRBD2|TRBV4-3|NA
CASSQEDRASGFYEQYF
TGCGCCAGCAGCCAAGAAGATCGGGCTAGCGGATTCTACGAGCAGTACTTC
>13|TRBJ2-7|NA|TRBV30|once
CAWSPQLDYEQYF
TGTGCCTGGAGTCCACAACTAGACTACGAGCAGTACTTC
>15|TRBJ1-5|NA|TRBV4-3|NA
CASSQDRTTNQPQHF
TGCGCCAGCAGCCAAGACCGGACGACCAATCAGCCCCAGCATTTT
>13|TRBJ2-3|NA|TRBV27|NA
CASSFYTGDTQYF
TGTGCCAGCAGTTTCTATACTGGGGATACGCAGTATTTT
>14|TRBJ1-1|NA|TRBV9|NA
CASSVDIMNTEAFF
TGTGCCAGCAGCGTAGATATCATGAACACTGAAGCTTTCTTT
>12|TRBJ2-7|NA|TRBV7-8|NA
CASSLHRDEQYF
TGTGCCAGCAGCTTACATCGGGACGAGCAGTACTTC
>16|TRBJ1-1|TRBD1|TRBV30|NA
CAWSQLKGAGGTEAFF
TGTGCCTGGAGCCAGTTGAAGGGGGCTGGGGGCACTGAAGCTTTCTTT
>16|TRBJ1-6|NA|TRBV4-3|NA
CASSQRRESYNSPLHF
TGCGCCAGCAGCCAACGTCGCGAATCTTATAATTCACCCCTCCACTTT
>13|TRBJ1-2|NA|TRBV25-1|NA
CASSVEHHYGYTF
TGTGCCAGCAGTGTTGAACACCACTATGGCTACACCTTC
>15|TRBJ1-2|NA|TRBV9|NA
CASSVIHGPYYGYTF
TGTGCCAGCAGCGTAATTCATGGCCCCTACTATGGCTACACCTTC
>13|TRBJ1-2|NA|TRBV9|NA
CASSQPGAYGYTF
TGTGCCAGCAGTCAACCCGGGGCTTATGGCTACACCTTC
>12|TRBJ1-1|NA|TRBV4-1|NA
CASRTGNTEAFF
TGCGCCAGCAGGACTGGGAACACTGAAGCTTTCTTT
>11|TRBJ2-1|NA|TRBV29-1|few
CSVVRDNEQFF
TGCAGCGTTGTTCGGGACAATGAGCAGTTCTTC
>14|TRBJ1-2|NA|TRBV4-1|once
CASSQERDRPIVTF
TGCGCCAGCAGCCAAGAGAGAGACAGACCAATTGTTACCTTC
>15|TRBJ2-2|NA|TRBV29-1|few
CSADIRGDHTGELFF
TGCAGCGCTGACATTCGAGGGGATCACACCGGGGAGCTGTTTTTT
>11|TRBJ1-1|NA|TRBV25-1|NA
CASSSGPEAFF
TGTGCCAGCAGTTCAGGCCCTGAAGCTTTCTTT
>21|TRBJ2-1|TRBD2|TRBV4-1|NA
CASSQEPWGGGPGSSYNEQFF
TGCGCCAGCAGCCAGGAACCCTGGGGCGGGGGGCCCGGAAGCTCCTACAATGAGCAGTTCTTC
>11|TRBJ1-1|NA|TRBV10-2|NA
CASGGRTEAFF
TGCGCCAGCGGCGGACGGACTGAAGCTTTCTTT
>16|TRBJ2-2|TRBD2|TRBV4-1|NA
CASSQIGTSHLGELFF
TGCGCCAGCAGCCAGATCGGGACTAGCCATCTTGGGGAGCTGTTTTTT
>16|TRBJ2-1|NA|TRBV4-1|NA
CASSQTRWGKNNEQFF
TGCGCCAGCAGCCAAACTAGATGGGGCAAAAACAATGAGCAGTTCTTC
>11|TRBJ1-1|NA|TRBV25-1|NA
CASSVNTEAFF
TGTGCCAGCAGTGTCAACACTGAAGCTTTCTTT
>13|TRBJ1-2|TRBD1|TRBV29-1|few
CSADRGGSYGYTF
TGCAGCGCCGACAGGGGAGGCAGCTATGGCTACACCTTC
>14|TRBJ1-2|NA|TRBV11-2|NA
CASSLGESSGGYTF
TGTGCCAGCAGCTTAGGGGAATCCTCCGGCGGCTACACCTTC
>16|TRBJ2-6|NA|TRBV14|NA
CASSPRSGAGANVLTF
TGTGCCAGCAGCCCACGGTCAGGGGCTGGGGCCAACGTCCTGACTTTC
>8|TRBJ1-4|NA|TRBV27|NA
CASTSGIF
TGTGCCAGCACCTCGGGGATATTT
>15|TRBJ2-3|NA|TRBV9|NA
CASSPRTLDTDTQYF
TGTGCCAGCAGCCCGCGGACTCTGGACACAGATACGCAGTATTTT
>14|TRBJ2-7|NA|TRBV2|NA
CASSEDTGSYEQYF
TGTGCCAGCAGTGAAGACACAGGGTCCTACGAGCAGTACTTC
>13|TRBJ1-1|NA|TRBV30|NA
CAWSQLMNTEAFF
TGTGCCTGGAGCCAGCTCATGAACACTGAAGCTTTCTTT
>14|TRBJ2-7|TRBD1|TRBV11-2|NA
CASSSGQGTYEQYF
TGTGCCAGCAGCTCAGGACAGGGGACCTACGAGCAGTACTTC
>15|TRBJ2-2|TRBD1|TRBV2|NA
CASSQQGTYTGELFF
TGTGCCAGCAGTCAACAGGGGACGTACACCGGGGAGCTGTTTTTT
>16|TRBJ2-1|NA|TRBV27|NA
CASSLYPSGAGSEQFF
TGTGCCAGCAGTTTATACCCCTCCGGGGCCGGGAGTGAGCAGTTCTTC
>14|TRBJ2-7|NA|TRBV4-3|few
CASSQDVVTFEQYF
TGCGCCAGCAGCCAAGATGTTGTAACTTTCGAGCAGTACTTC
>17|TRBJ1-4|TRBD1|TRBV12-5|NA
CASGLGPSGTGPEKLFF
TGTGCTAGTGGTTTGGGGCCATCCGGGACAGGGCCTGAAAAACTGTTTTTT
>16|TRBJ2-5|TRBD2|TRBV5-6|few
CASSLLAGGGGETQYF
TGTGCCAGCAGCTTACTAGCGGGGGGCGGAGGAGAGACCCAGTACTTC
>14|TRBJ2-1|NA|TRBV4-3|NA
CASSQSSRGNEQFF
TGCGCCAGCAGCCAAAGTAGCAGGGGCAATGAGCAGTTCTTC
>12|TRBJ1-1|NA|TRBV29-1|NA
CSYTGSYTEAFF
TGCAGTTACACAGGGTCTTACACTGAAGCTTTCTTT
>13|TRBJ1-2|NA|TRBV29-1|once
CSARRTREDGYTF
TGCAGCGCCCGCCGGACCCGGGAGGATGGCTACACCTTC
>11|TRBJ2-2|NA|TRBV7-9|NA
CASSWAGELFF
TGTGCCAGCAGCTGGGCCGGGGAGCTGTTTTTT
>15|TRBJ2-7|TRBD1|TRBV4-1|NA
CASSQDTGQGYEQYF
TGCGCCAGCAGCCAAGATACAGGACAGGGCTACGAGCAGTACTTC
>16|TRBJ1-4|NA|TRBV9|few
CASSVDQFATNEKLFF
TGTGCCAGCAGCGTAGATCAGTTTGCAACTAATGAAAAACTGTTTTTT
>14|TRBJ1-5|TRBD1|TRBV6-5|NA
CASSSSGGYQPQHF
TGTGCCAGCAGTTCGTCAGGGGGGTATCAGCCCCAGCATTTT
>17|TRBJ1-1|TRBD1|TRBV11-1|NA
CASSSGQGEGWGTEAFF
TGTGCCAGCAGCTCTGGACAGGGGGAAGGTTGGGGCACTGAAGCTTTCTTT
>14|TRBJ1-4|TRBD1|TRBV2|few
CASSETGRGEKLFF
TGTGCCAGCAGTGAGACAGGGAGGGGTGAAAAACTGTTTTTT